This TCR beta chain was documented in a study of T cells in Graves' hyperthyroidism and ophthalmopathy. For this clonotype: Its ends do not fully match the called genes, so a read error is possible.

Participants, patients aged 18 to 65, had newly diagnosed hyperthyroidism with a duration under 2 months. Using around 10 ml of fresh peripheral blood, PBMCs were prepared. Amplified regions were TCR beta CDR3 sequences from RNA transcripts. The HTBI set primed first-round TCR CDR3 RT-PCR. A single record per CDR3 protein comes from TCRdb applying MiXCR to the multiplex PCR reads. The table records roughly 100,000 distinct CDR3 sequences, approximately 48% of them present only once. The V gene's germline CDR1 is MNHNS and CDR2 SASEGT. The CDR3 consists of 15 residues. Sequenced: blood. This TCR came from a middle-aged man with Graves' hyperthyroidism. V gene TRBV6-1 combines with J gene TRBJ2-7; tentatively, D is TRBD1 (5 bases). CDR3 residues: CAISEAQGASDEQYF. Written as DNA, the CDR3 is TGTGCCATCAGTGAAGCGCAGGGTGCATCGGACGAGCAGTACTTC.